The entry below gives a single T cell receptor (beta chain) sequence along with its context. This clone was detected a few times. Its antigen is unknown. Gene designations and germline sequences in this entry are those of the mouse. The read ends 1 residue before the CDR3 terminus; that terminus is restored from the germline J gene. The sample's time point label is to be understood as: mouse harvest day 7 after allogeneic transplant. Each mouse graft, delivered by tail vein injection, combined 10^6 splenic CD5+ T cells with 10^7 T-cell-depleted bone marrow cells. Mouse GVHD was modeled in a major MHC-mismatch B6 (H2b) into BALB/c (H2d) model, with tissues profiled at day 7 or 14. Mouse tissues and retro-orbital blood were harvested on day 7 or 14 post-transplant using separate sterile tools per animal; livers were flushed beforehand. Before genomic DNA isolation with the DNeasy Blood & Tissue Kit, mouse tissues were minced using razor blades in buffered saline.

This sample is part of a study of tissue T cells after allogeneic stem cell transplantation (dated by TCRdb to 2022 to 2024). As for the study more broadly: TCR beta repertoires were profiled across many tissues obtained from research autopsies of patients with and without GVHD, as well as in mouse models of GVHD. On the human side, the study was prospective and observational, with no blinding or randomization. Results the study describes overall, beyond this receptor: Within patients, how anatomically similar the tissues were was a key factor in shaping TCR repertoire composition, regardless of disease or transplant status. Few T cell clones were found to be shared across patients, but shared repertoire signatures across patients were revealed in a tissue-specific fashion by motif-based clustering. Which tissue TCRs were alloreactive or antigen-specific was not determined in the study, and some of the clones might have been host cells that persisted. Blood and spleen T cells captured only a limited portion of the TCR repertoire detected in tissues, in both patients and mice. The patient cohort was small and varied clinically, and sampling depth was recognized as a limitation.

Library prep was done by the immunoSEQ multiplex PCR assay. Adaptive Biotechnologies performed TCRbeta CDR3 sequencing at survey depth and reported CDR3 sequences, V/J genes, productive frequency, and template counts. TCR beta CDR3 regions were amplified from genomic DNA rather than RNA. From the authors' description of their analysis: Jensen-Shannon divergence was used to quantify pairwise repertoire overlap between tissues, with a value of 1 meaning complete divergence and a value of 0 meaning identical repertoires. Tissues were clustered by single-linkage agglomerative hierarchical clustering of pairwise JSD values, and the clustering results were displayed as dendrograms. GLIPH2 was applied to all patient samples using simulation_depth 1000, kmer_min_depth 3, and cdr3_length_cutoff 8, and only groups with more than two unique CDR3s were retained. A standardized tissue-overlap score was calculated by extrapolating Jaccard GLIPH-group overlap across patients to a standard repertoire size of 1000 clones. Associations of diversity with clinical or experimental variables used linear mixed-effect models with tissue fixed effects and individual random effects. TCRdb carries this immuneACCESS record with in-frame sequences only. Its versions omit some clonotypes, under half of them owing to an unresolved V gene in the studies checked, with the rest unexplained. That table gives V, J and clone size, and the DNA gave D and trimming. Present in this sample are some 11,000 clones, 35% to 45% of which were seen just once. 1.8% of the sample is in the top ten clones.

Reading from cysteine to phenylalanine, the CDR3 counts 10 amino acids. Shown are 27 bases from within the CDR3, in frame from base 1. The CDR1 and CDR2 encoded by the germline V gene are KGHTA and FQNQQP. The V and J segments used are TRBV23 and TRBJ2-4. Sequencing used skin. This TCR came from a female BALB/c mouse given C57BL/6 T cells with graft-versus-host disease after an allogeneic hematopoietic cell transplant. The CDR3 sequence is CSSSQDTLYF. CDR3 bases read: TGCTCCAGCAGTCAAGACACCTTGTAC.